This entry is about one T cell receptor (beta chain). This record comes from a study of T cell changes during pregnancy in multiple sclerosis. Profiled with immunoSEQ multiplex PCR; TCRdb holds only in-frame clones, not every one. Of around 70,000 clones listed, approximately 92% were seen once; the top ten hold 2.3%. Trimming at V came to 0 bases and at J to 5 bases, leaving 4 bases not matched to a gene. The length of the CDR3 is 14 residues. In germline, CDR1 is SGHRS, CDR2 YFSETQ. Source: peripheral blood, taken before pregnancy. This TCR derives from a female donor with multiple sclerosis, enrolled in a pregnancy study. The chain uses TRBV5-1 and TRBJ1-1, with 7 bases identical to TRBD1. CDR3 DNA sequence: TGCGCCAGCAGCTTGGCCGAGGGGGCAACTGAAGCTTTCTTT. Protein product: CASSLAEGATEAFF.